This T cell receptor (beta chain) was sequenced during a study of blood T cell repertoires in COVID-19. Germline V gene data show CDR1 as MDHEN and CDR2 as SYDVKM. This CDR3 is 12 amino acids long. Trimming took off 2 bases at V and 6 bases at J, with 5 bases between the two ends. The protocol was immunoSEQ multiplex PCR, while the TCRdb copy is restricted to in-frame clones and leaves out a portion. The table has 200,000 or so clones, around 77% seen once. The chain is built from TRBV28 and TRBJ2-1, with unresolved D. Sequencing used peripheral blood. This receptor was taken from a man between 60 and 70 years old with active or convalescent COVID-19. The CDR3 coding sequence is TGTGCCAGCAGTTTACTAGTCAATGAGCAGTTCTTC. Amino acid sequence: CASSLLVNEQFF.